This TCR beta chain is drawn from a study of blood T cell repertoires in COVID-19. Whole-study context: From T cells, B-cell-depleted T cells, or PBMCs came the material, which was cDNA or gDNA.

Sequenced by immunoSEQ multiplex PCR; TCRdb stores in-frame clones only, minus some. Of about 99,000 clones in the sample, about 85% were seen once. This CDR3 has 15 residues. V lost 0 bases to trimming and J lost 8 bases; unmatched junction nucleotides: 6. Germline-derived CDR1 and CDR2 are SGHTA and FQGNSA. The sequenced material came from peripheral blood. This receptor was obtained from a man in his forties or fifties in a cohort sampled during active COVID-19. This sequence joins TRBV7-2 and TRBJ2-1; TRBD2 aligns across 8 bases. Here the CDR3 reads CASSLAGTRQDEQFF. The CDR3 DNA reads as TGTGCCAGCAGCTTAGCCGGGACTAGGCAGGATGAGCAGTTCTTC.